The clone carrying this T cell receptor (beta chain) was observed a handful of times. The protocol was immunoSEQ multiplex PCR, while the TCRdb copy is restricted to in-frame clones and leaves out a portion. Found here are 9,500 to 10,000 clones, less than 35% of them singletons; the top ten hold 6% to 6.5%. The data are from a study of graft-versus-host responses after intestinal transplantation. Per germline, CDR1 MNHEY and CDR2 SMNVEV (reference sequence). This CDR3 is 15 amino acids long. V was pared by 2 bases and J by 2 bases, with 10 bases between. Some 200,000 CFSE-labeled responder cells were plated with some 200,000 irradiated, violet-dye-labeled stimulator cells.

The sequenced sample was alloreactive CD8+ T cells from a mixed lymphocyte reaction culture, obtained before intestinal transplant. Regarding subset: CFSE-low proliferating T cells sorted from approximately 6-day pre-transplant mixed lymphocyte reaction (GvH or HvG direction). The chain joins TRBV27 to TRBJ1-5; no clear D gene. The clonotype originates from a human patient who received an intestinal transplant. CDR3 DNA: TGTGCCAGCAGTTTAGACCCCGGGGGCAATCAGCCCCAGCATTTT. Protein: CASSLDPGGNQPQHF.